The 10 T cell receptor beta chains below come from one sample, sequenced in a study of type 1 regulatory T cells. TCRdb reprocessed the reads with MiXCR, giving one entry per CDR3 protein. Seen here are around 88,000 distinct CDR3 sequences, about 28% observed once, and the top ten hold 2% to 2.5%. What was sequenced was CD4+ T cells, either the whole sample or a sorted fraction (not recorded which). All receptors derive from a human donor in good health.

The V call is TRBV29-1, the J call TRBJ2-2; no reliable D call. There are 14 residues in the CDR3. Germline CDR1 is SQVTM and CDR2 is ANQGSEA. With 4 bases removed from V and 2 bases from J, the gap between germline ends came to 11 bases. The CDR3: CSVVFSLNTGELFF. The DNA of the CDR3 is TGCAGCGTTGTGTTTAGTCTTAACACCGGGGAGCTGTTTTTT.

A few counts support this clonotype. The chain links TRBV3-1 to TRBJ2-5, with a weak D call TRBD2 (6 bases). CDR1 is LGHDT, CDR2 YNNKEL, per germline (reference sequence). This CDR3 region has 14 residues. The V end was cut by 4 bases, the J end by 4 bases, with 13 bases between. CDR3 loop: CASSPLLGGETQYF. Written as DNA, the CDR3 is TGTGCCAGCAGCCCCCTGCTGGGGGGAGAGACCCAGTACTTC.

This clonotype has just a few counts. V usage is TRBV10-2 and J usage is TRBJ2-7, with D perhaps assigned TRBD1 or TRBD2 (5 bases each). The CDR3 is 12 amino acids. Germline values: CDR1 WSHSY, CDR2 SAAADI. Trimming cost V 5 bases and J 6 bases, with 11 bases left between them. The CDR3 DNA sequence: TGCGCCAGCAGTCAAGAAGGGACCGAGCAGTACTTC. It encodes CASSQEGTEQYF.

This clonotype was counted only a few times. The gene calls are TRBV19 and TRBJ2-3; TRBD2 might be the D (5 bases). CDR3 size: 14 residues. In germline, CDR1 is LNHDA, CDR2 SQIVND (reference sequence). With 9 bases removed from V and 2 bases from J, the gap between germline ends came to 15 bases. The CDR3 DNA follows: TGTGCCAGCAGATCTAGCTCACTCACAGATACGCAGTATTTT. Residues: CASRSSSLTDTQYF.

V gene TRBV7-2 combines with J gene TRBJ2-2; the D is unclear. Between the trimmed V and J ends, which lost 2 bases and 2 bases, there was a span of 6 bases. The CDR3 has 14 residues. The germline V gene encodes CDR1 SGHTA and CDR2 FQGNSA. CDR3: CASSLLLNTGELFF. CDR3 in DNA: TGTGCCAGCAGCTTATTGCTAAACACCGGGGAGCTGTTTTTT.

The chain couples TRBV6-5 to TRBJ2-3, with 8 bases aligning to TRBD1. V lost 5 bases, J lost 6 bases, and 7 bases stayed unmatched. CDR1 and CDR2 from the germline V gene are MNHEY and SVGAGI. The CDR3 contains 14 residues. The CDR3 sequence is CASSHGQGGDTQYF. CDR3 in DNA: TGTGCCAGCAGTCACGGACAGGGTGGCGATACGCAGTATTTT.

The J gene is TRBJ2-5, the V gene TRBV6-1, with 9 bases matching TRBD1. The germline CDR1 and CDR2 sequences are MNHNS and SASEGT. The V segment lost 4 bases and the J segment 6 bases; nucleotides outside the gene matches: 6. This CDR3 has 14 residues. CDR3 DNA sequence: TGTGCCAGCAGTGTCTGGGACAGGGACCAGACCCAGTACTTC. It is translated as CASSVWDRDQTQYF.

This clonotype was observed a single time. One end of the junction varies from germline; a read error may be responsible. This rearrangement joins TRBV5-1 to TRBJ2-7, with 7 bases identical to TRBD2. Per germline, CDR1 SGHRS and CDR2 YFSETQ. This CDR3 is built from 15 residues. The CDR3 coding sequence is TGCGCCAGCAGCTTGGGCGGGAGAAAGATCTACGAGAAGTACTTC. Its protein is CASSLGGRKIYEKYF.

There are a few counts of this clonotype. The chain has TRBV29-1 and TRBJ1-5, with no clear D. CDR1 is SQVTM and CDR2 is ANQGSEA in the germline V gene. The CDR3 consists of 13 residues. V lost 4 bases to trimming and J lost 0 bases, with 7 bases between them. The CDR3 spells CSVAPDSNQPQHF. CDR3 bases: TGCAGCGTTGCCCCTGATAGCAATCAGCCCCAGCATTTT. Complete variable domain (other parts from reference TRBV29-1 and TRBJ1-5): SAVISQKPSRDICQRGTSLTIQCQVDSQVTMMFWYRQQPGQSLTLIATANQGSEATYESGFVIDKFPISRPNLTFSTLTVSNMSPEDSSIYLCSVAPDSNQPQHFGDGTRLSIL.

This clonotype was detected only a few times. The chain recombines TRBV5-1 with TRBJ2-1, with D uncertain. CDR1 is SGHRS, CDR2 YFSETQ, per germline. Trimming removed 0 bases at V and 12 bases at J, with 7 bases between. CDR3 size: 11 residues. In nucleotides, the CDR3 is TGCGCCAGCAGCTTGGGGCTTGGGCAGTTCTTC. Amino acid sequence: CASSLGLGQFF.